This is a list of T cell receptor beta chains from one sample in a study of T cell responses to AZD1222 COVID-19 vaccine. Measured with immunoSEQ multiplex PCR; TCRdb has only the in-frame clones, and not every one. The sample has about 92,000 clones, 85% to 90% seen once. The specimen comprised peripheral blood, sampled on day 0 of AZD1222 vaccination. The receptor source for this set is an adult in good health. CDR3s include the opening cysteine and the closing phenylalanine or tryptophan. The D gene is left open where the match is weak. Size is omitted from some rows. Given values are once, few, many or a class for expanded clones.

abundance: -; d_gene: TRBD2; j_gene: TRBJ2-1; v_gene: TRBV7-2; CDR3nt: TGTGCCAGCAGCTTAGCGAGGAGGACTAGCGGGAGACAGGGTGAGCAGTTCTTC; CDR3aa: CASSLARRTSGRQGEQFF
abundance: -; d_gene: TRBD1; j_gene: TRBJ2-2; v_gene: TRBV5-1; CDR3nt: TGCGCCAGCACAGGGGGAATAGTTCCGGGGGAGCTGTTTTTT; CDR3aa: CASTGGIVPGELFF
abundance: -; d_gene: -; j_gene: TRBJ2-7; v_gene: TRBV12-1; CDR3nt: TGTGCCAGCAGCTTTCAAGGAGGGGGAAGCGTGGAGCAGTACTTC; CDR3aa: CASSFQGGGSVEQYF
abundance: -; d_gene: TRBD1; j_gene: TRBJ1-4; v_gene: TRBV6-5; CDR3nt: TGTGCCAGCAGTTCTATCGGGACAGGAAATGAAAAACTGTTTTTT; CDR3aa: CASSSIGTGNEKLFF
abundance: -; d_gene: TRBD1; j_gene: TRBJ2-5; v_gene: TRBV7-9; CDR3nt: TGTGCCAGCACCCAAAGGGGGCAGACCCAGTACTTC; CDR3aa: CASTQRGQTQYF
abundance: -; d_gene: TRBD2; j_gene: TRBJ2-3; v_gene: TRBV3-1/TRBV3-2; CDR3nt: TGTGCCAGCAGCCAAGGGATTAGCGGGAGTCCGCAGTATTTT; CDR3aa: CASSQGISGSPQYF
abundance: once; d_gene: -; j_gene: TRBJ1-6; v_gene: TRBV28; CDR3nt: TGTGCCAGCAGTTTTCCCGCTTCAGGTTTCCCCCTCCACTTT; CDR3aa: CASSFPASGFPLHF
abundance: -; d_gene: -; j_gene: TRBJ1-5; v_gene: TRBV6-1; CDR3nt: TGTGCCAGCAGAGACAGACCCAATCAGCCCCAGCATTTT; CDR3aa: CASRDRPNQPQHF
abundance: -; d_gene: -; j_gene: TRBJ1-3; v_gene: TRBV29-1; CDR3nt: TGCAGCGTTGGGGGGGTTCCCGGAAACACCATATATTTT; CDR3aa: CSVGGVPGNTIYF
abundance: once; d_gene: -; j_gene: TRBJ2-7; v_gene: TRBV28; CDR3nt: TGTGCCAGCAGCCCTTCGATAAGTATGCAGTACTTC; CDR3aa: CASSPSISMQYF
abundance: -; d_gene: TRBD2; j_gene: TRBJ2-3; v_gene: TRBV10-3; CDR3nt: TGTGCCATCAGTGAGTCAAGGGGGCCGACGGTAGCGGGAGGTAAAGCAGATACGCAGTATTTT; CDR3aa: CAISESRGPTVAGGKADTQYF
abundance: -; d_gene: -; j_gene: TRBJ2-1; v_gene: TRBV9; CDR3nt: TGTGCCAGCAGCCCCGTTTGGCAGGACCCCAAGCAGTTCTTC; CDR3aa: CASSPVWQDPKQFF
abundance: -; d_gene: -; j_gene: TRBJ2-4; v_gene: TRBV7-2; CDR3nt: TGTGCCAGCAGCTTACAACACCGGAATGACATTCAGTACTTC; CDR3aa: CASSLQHRNDIQYF
abundance: -; d_gene: -; j_gene: TRBJ2-5; v_gene: TRBV28; CDR3nt: TGTGCCAGCAGTTTATCTGGGGGCGCCCAAGAGACCCAGTACTTC; CDR3aa: CASSLSGGAQETQYF
abundance: -; d_gene: TRBD2; j_gene: TRBJ2-7; v_gene: TRBV18; CDR3nt: TGTGCCAGCTCACCCAGGACTAGCGGACCCCCGGAGCAGTACTTC; CDR3aa: CASSPRTSGPPEQYF
abundance: -; d_gene: -; j_gene: TRBJ1-1; v_gene: TRBV6-2/TRBV6-3; CDR3nt: TGTGCCAGCAGTTTCCAGACAGGAACATGGGTTCAAGCTTTCTTT; CDR3aa: CASSFQTGTWVQAFF
abundance: -; d_gene: TRBD2; j_gene: TRBJ2-3; v_gene: TRBV6-2/TRBV6-3; CDR3nt: TGTGCCAGCAGTCCACTAGCGGGCGGTACAGATACGCAGTATTTT; CDR3aa: CASSPLAGGTDTQYF
abundance: -; d_gene: -; j_gene: TRBJ2-7; v_gene: TRBV7-9; CDR3nt: TGTGCCAGCAGCTGGGGACGCAGTGAGCAGTACTTC; CDR3aa: CASSWGRSEQYF
abundance: -; d_gene: TRBD2; j_gene: TRBJ2-4; v_gene: TRBV28; CDR3nt: TGTGCCAGCAGTCCCCGACTAGCCGTGGCCAAAAACATTCAGTACTTC; CDR3aa: CASSPRLAVAKNIQYF
abundance: -; d_gene: TRBD2; j_gene: TRBJ2-3; v_gene: TRBV3-1/TRBV3-2; CDR3nt: TGTGCCAGCAGCCATGGAGCGGGGAAAGGTACGCAGTATTTT; CDR3aa: CASSHGAGKGTQYF
abundance: -; d_gene: -; j_gene: TRBJ2-7; v_gene: TRBV7-2; CDR3nt: TGTGCCAGCAGCGCACTCTACGAGCAGTACTTC; CDR3aa: CASSALYEQYF
abundance: -; d_gene: -; j_gene: TRBJ1-3; v_gene: TRBV19; CDR3nt: TGTGCCAGTAGTATCATCCAGCGCTCTGGAAACACCATATATTTT; CDR3aa: CASSIIQRSGNTIYF
abundance: once; d_gene: -; j_gene: TRBJ1-6; v_gene: TRBV5-1; CDR3nt: TGCGCCAGCAGCCCTGGACTGAATAATTCACCCCTCCACTTT; CDR3aa: CASSPGLNNSPLHF
abundance: -; d_gene: -; j_gene: TRBJ1-6; v_gene: TRBV12-3/TRBV12-4; CDR3nt: TGTGCCAGCAGTCCTCAACAAAATTCACCCCTCCACTTT; CDR3aa: CASSPQQNSPLHF
abundance: -; d_gene: -; j_gene: TRBJ2-7; v_gene: TRBV21-1; CDR3nt: TGTGCCAGCAGGGCTGCATTCTGGACGCAAGACTACGAGCAGTACTTC; CDR3aa: CASRAAFWTQDYEQYF
abundance: -; d_gene: TRBD1; j_gene: TRBJ1-5; v_gene: TRBV5-1; CDR3nt: TGCGCCAGCAGCTTAGGACAGGGGATGGAGCCCCAGCATTTT; CDR3aa: CASSLGQGMEPQHF
abundance: -; d_gene: TRBD1; j_gene: TRBJ1-2; v_gene: TRBV27; CDR3nt: TGTGCCAGCAGTCAAAACAGGGGTTCCTATGGCTACACCTTC; CDR3aa: CASSQNRGSYGYTF
abundance: -; d_gene: -; j_gene: TRBJ2-2; v_gene: TRBV6-2/TRBV6-3; CDR3nt: TGTGCCAGCAGTTACTCGGAGGGAGGCGTCACCGGGGAGCTGTTTTTT; CDR3aa: CASSYSEGGVTGELFF
abundance: -; d_gene: TRBD1; j_gene: TRBJ1-4; v_gene: TRBV7-2; CDR3nt: TGTGCCAGCAGCTCAGGACAGGGAGTCAGGGGGGCAACTAATGAAAAACTGTTTTTT; CDR3aa: CASSSGQGVRGATNEKLFF
abundance: -; d_gene: TRBD2; j_gene: TRBJ2-7; v_gene: TRBV4-3; CDR3nt: TGCGCCAGCAGCCAAGGGTCTAGCGGCCCCTACGAGCAGTACTTC; CDR3aa: CASSQGSSGPYEQYF
abundance: few; d_gene: TRBD1; j_gene: TRBJ2-5; v_gene: TRBV7-3; CDR3nt: TGTGCCAGCAGCCCAGGACAGGGGACGCCCCCCTTTGGGACCCAGTACTTC; CDR3aa: CASSPGQGTPPFGTQYF
abundance: -; d_gene: -; j_gene: TRBJ1-4; v_gene: TRBV9; CDR3nt: TGTGCCAGCATAGGGGGTTGGGGACTGTTTTTT; CDR3aa: CASIGGWGLFF
abundance: -; d_gene: -; j_gene: TRBJ2-1; v_gene: TRBV6-5; CDR3nt: TGTGCCAGCAGGCGGCCGGGACTCCAAAATGAGCAGTTCTTC; CDR3aa: CASRRPGLQNEQFF
abundance: -; d_gene: -; j_gene: TRBJ2-1; v_gene: TRBV7-2; CDR3nt: TGTGCCAGCAGCTTAGAGTGGCTAGCGCCAAATGAGCAGTTCTTC; CDR3aa: CASSLEWLAPNEQFF
abundance: -; d_gene: -; j_gene: TRBJ2-1; v_gene: TRBV6-2/TRBV6-3; CDR3nt: TGTGCCACCAGCTCGGGGAACTACAATGAGCAGTTCTTC; CDR3aa: CATSSGNYNEQFF
abundance: -; d_gene: -; j_gene: TRBJ2-5; v_gene: TRBV7-2; CDR3nt: TGTGCCAGCAGAAAAGGGGCTAGCCAAGAGACCCAGTACTTC; CDR3aa: CASRKGASQETQYF
abundance: -; d_gene: -; j_gene: TRBJ2-3; v_gene: TRBV5-8; CDR3nt: TGTGCCAGCAGCCCCTCCGGGTGGAACGACAGGTTCACAGATACGCAGTATTTT; CDR3aa: CASSPSGWNDRFTDTQYF
abundance: -; d_gene: TRBD1; j_gene: TRBJ2-5; v_gene: TRBV19; CDR3nt: TGTGCCAGTAGTTGGGACAGGGCCCGCCGGGAGACCCAGTACTTC; CDR3aa: CASSWDRARRETQYF
abundance: once; d_gene: TRBD1; j_gene: TRBJ2-7; v_gene: TRBV27; CDR3nt: TGTGCCAGCAGTCAAGGGACAGGGTCCTACGAGCAGTACTTC; CDR3aa: CASSQGTGSYEQYF
abundance: -; d_gene: -; j_gene: TRBJ1-6; v_gene: TRBV28; CDR3nt: TGTGCCAGCAGTTTATTCCAGCCTAAGGCCCTCCACTTT; CDR3aa: CASSLFQPKALHF
abundance: -; d_gene: TRBD2; j_gene: TRBJ2-3; v_gene: TRBV7-9; CDR3nt: TGTGCCAGCAGCCGTAGCGGGAGCCTCACAGATACGCAGTATTTT; CDR3aa: CASSRSGSLTDTQYF
abundance: -; d_gene: TRBD1; j_gene: TRBJ1-2; v_gene: TRBV7-9; CDR3nt: TGTGCCAGCAGCTTGCAAACCGGGACAGTACTCTTC; CDR3aa: CASSLQTGTVLF
abundance: -; d_gene: -; j_gene: TRBJ2-7; v_gene: TRBV12-3/TRBV12-4; CDR3nt: TGTGCCAGCAGTTTCTCAACGGACATAGGGTACTTC; CDR3aa: CASSFSTDIGYF
abundance: -; d_gene: TRBD1; j_gene: TRBJ2-7; v_gene: TRBV28; CDR3nt: TGTGCCTCCGCCGCCGGGACAGCCCGTTCCTACGAGCAGTACTTC; CDR3aa: CASAAGTARSYEQYF
abundance: -; d_gene: -; j_gene: TRBJ1-4; v_gene: TRBV4-1; CDR3nt: TGCGCCAGCAGCCTCGCGGGCGGCCAGATTAATGAAAAACTGTTTTTT; CDR3aa: CASSLAGGQINEKLFF